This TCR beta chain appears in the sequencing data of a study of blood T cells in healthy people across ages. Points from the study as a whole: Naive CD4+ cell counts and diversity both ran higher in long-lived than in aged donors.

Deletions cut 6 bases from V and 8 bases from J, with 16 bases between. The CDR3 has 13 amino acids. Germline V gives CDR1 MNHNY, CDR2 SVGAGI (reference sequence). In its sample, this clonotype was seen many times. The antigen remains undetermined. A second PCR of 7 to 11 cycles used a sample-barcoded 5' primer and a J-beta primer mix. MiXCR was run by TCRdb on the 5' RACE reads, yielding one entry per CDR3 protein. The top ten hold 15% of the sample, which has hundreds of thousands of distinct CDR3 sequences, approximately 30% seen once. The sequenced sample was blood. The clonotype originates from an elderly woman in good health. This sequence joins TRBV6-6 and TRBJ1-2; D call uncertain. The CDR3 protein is CASSSGRRQGYTF. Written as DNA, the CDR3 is TGTGCCAGCAGCTCCGGGCGCCGGCAAGGCTACACCTTC.